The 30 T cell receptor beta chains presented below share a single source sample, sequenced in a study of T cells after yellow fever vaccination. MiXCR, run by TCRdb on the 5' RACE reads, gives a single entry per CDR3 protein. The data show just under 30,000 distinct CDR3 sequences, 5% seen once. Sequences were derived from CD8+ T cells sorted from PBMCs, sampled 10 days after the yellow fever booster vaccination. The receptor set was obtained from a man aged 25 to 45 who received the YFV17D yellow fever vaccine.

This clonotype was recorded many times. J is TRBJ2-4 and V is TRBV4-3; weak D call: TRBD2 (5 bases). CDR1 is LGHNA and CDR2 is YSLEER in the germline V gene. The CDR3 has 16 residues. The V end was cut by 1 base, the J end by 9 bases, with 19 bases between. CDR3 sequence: CASSQVTGKNRGIQYF. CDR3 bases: TGCGCCAGCAGCCAAGTTACGGGAAAAAACAGAGGCATTCAGTACTTC.

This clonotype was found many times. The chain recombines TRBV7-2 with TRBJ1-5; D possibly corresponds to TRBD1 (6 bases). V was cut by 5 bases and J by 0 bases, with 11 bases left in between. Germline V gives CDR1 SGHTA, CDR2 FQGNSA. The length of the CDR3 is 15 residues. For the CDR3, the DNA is TGTGCCAGCAGCAGACACAGGGATAGCAATCAGCCCCAGCATTTT. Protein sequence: CASSRHRDSNQPQHF.

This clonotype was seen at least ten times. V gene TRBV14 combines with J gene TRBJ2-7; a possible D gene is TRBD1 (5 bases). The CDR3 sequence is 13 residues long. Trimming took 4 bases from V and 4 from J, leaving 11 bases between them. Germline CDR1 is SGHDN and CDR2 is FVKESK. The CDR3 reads CASSLSRAYEQYF. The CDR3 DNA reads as TGTGCCAGCAGCCTAAGCAGGGCATACGAGCAGTACTTC.

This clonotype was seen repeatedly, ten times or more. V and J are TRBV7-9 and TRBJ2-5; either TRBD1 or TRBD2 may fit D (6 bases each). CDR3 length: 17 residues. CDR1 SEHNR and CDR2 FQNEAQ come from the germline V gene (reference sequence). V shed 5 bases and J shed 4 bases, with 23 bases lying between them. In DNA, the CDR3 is TGTGCCAGCAGCACTAGAGGGGGGCATACAGCGGGAGAGACCCAGTACTTC. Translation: CASSTRGGHTAGETQYF.

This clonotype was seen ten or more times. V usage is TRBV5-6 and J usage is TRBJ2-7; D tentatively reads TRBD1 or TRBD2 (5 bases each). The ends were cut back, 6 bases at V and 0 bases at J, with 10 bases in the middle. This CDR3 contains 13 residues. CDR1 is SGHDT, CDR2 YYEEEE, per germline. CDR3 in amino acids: CASTGQSSYEQYF. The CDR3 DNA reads TGTGCCAGCACGGGGCAGAGCTCCTACGAGCAGTACTTC.

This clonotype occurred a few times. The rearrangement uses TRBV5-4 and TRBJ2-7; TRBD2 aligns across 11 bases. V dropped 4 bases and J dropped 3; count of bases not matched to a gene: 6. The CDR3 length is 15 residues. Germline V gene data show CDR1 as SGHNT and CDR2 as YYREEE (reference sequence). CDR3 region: CASSPGTSGFYEQYF. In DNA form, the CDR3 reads TGTGCCAGCAGCCCCGGGACTAGCGGTTTCTACGAGCAGTACTTC.

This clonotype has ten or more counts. In nucleotides, the CDR3 is TGTGCCAGCAAGACCGGGACTGACTACAATGAGCAGTTCTTC. Amino acids: CASKTGTDYNEQFF. The J gene is TRBJ2-1, the V gene TRBV7-9; tentative D call: TRBD2 (6 bases). Trimming left V 7 bases short and J 3 bases short, with 13 bases between. In germline, CDR1 is SEHNR, CDR2 FQNEAQ (reference sequence). This CDR3 is built from 14 residues.

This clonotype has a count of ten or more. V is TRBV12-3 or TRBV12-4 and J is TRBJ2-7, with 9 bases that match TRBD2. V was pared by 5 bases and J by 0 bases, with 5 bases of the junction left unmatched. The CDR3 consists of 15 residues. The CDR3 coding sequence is TGTGCCAGCAGTCCCCTTAGCGGGAGCTCCTACGAGCAGTACTTC. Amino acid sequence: CASSPLSGSSYEQYF.

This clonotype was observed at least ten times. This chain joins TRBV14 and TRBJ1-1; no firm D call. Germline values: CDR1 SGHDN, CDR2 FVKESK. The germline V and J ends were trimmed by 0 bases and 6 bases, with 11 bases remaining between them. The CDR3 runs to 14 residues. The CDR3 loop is CASSQEVTAAEAFF. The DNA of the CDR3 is TGTGCCAGCAGCCAAGAAGTAACGGCCGCTGAAGCTTTCTTT.

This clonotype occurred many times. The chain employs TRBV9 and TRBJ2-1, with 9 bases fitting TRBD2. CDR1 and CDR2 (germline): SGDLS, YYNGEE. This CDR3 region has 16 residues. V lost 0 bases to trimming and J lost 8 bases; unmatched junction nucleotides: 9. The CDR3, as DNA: TGTGCCAGCAGCGTAGAAGGGGTTAGCGGGAGTCATGAGCAGTTCTTC. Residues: CASSVEGVSGSHEQFF.

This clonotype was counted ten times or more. The chain's CDR3 is CASVWGDTQYF. The CDR3 DNA reads as TGTGCCAGCGTTTGGGGGGATACGCAGTATTTT. The chain is built from TRBV6-2 or TRBV6-3 and TRBJ2-3; either TRBD1 or TRBD2 may supply D (5 bases each). The CDR3 is 11 amino acids. Germline V gives CDR1 MNHEY, CDR2 SVGEGT. V lost 8 bases and J 6 bases, leaving 9 bases between the germline ends.

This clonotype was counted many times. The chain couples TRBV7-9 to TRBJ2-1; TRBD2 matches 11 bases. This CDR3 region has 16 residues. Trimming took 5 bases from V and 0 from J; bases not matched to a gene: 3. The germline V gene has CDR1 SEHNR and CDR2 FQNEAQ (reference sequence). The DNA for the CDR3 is TGTGCCAGCAGCGTAACTAGCGGGAGCTCCTACAATGAGCAGTTCTTC. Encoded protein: CASSVTSGSSYNEQFF.

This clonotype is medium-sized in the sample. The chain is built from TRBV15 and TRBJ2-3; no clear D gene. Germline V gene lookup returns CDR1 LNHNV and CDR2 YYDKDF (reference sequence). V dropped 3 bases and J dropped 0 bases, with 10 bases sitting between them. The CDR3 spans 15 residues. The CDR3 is CATSSQTSSTDTQYF. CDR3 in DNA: TGTGCCACCAGCAGCCAAACCTCAAGCACAGATACGCAGTATTTT.

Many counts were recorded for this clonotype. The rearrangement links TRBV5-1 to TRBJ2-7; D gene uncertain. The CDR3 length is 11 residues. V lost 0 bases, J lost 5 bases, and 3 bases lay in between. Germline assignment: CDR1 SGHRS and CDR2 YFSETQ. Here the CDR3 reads CASSLGNEQYF. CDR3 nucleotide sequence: TGCGCCAGCAGCTTGGGTAACGAGCAGTACTTC.

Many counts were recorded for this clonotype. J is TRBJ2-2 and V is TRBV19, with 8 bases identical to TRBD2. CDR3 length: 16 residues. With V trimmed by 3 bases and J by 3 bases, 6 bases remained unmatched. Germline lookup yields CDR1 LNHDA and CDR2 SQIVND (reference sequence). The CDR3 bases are TGTGCCAGTAGTATTAGCGGGAATGTGTACACCGGGGAGCTGTTTTTT. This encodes CASSISGNVYTGELFF.

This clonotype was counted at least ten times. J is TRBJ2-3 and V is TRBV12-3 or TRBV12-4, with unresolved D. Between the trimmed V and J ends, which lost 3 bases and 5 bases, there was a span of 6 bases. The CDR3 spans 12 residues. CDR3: CASSFGGDTQYF. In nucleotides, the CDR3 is TGTGCCAGCAGTTTTGGTGGAGATACGCAGTATTTT.

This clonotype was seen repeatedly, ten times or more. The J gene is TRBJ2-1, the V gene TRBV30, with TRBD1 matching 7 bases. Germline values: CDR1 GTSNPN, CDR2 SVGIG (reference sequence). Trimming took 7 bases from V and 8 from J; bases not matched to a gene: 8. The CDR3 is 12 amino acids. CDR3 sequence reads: CASGQEADEQFF. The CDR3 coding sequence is TGTGCCTCAGGACAGGAAGCGGATGAGCAGTTCTTC.

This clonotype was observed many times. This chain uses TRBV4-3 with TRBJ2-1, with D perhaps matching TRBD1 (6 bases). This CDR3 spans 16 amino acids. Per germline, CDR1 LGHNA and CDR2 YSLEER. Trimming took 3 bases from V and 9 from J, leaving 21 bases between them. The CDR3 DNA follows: TGCGCCAGCAGCCAGAGGGACATCCGGCATGGTGGTGAGCAGTTCTTC. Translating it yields CASSQRDIRHGGEQFF.

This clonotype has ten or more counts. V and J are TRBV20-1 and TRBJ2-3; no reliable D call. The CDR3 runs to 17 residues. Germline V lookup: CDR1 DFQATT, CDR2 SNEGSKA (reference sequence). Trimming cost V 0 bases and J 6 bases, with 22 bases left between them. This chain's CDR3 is CSARDTSVQGTLDTQYF. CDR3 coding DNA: TGCAGTGCTAGAGATACCAGCGTGCAAGGTACGCTGGATACGCAGTATTTT.

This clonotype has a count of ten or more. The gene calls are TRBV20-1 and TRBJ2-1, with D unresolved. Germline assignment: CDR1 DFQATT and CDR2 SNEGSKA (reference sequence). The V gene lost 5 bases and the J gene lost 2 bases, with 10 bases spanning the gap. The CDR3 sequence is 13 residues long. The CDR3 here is CSAFRRTYNEQFF. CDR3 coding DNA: TGCAGTGCTTTTCGAAGGACCTACAATGAGCAGTTCTTC.

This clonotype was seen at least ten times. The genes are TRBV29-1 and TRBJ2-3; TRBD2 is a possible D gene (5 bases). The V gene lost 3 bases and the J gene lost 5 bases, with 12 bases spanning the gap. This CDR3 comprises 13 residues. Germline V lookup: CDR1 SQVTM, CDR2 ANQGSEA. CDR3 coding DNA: TGCAGCGTTGATACTAGTTTTAAAGATACGCAGTATTTT. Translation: CSVDTSFKDTQYF.

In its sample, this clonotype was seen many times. Here the CDR3 reads CASSPTSGSPDTQYF. The CDR3 DNA sequence: TGTGCCAGCAGTCCAACTAGCGGGAGCCCAGATACGCAGTATTTT. This chain links TRBV27 with TRBJ2-3; the match to TRBD2 covers 11 bases. CDR1 and CDR2 from the germline V gene are MNHEY and SMNVEV (reference sequence). V lost 5 bases, J lost 4 bases, and 5 bases stayed unmatched. The CDR3 loop spans 15 amino acids.

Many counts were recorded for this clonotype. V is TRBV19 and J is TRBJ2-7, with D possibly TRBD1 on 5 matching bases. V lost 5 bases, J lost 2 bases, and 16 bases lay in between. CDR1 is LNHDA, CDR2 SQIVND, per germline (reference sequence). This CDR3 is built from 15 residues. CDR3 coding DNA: TGTGCCAGTAGTCTGACAGCGCTGGGCACCTACGAGCAGTACTTC. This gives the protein CASSLTALGTYEQYF.

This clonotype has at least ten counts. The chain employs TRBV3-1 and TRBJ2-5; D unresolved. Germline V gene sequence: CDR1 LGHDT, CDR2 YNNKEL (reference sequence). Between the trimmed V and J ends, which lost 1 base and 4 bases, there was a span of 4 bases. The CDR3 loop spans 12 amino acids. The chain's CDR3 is CASSQVLETQYF. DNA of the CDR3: TGTGCCAGCAGCCAAGTATTAGAGACCCAGTACTTC.

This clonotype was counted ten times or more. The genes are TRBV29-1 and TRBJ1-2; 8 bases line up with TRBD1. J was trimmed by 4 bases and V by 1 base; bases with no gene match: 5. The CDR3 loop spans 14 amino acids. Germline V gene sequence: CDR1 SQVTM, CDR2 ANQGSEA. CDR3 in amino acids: CSVEGTGSIYGYTF. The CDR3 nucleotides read TGCAGCGTTGAAGGGACAGGGTCTATCTATGGCTACACCTTC. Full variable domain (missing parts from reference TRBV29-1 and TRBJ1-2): SAVISQKPSRDICQRGTSLTIQCQVDSQVTMMFWYRQQPGQSLTLIATANQGSEATYESGFVIDKFPISRPNLTFSTLTVSNMSPEDSSIYLCSVEGTGSIYGYTFGSGTRLTVV.

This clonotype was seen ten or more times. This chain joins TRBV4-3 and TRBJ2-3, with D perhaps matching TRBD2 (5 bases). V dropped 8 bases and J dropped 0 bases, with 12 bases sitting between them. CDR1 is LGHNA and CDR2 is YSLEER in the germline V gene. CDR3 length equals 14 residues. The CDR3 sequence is CASGGEPSTDTQYF. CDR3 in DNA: TGCGCCAGCGGAGGAGAGCCCAGCACAGATACGCAGTATTTT.

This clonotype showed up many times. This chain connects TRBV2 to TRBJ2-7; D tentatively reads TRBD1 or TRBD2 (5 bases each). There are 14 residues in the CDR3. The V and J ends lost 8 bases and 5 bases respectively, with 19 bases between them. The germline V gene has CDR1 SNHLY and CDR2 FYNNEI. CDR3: CASYHPLRGHEQYF. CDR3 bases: TGTGCCAGCTACCACCCGCTCCGGGGCCACGAGCAGTACTTC.

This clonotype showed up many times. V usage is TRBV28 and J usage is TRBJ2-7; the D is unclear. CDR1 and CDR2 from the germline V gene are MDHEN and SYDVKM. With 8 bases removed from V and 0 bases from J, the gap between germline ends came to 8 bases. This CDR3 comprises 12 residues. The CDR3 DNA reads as TGTGCCAGCTTCGGCACCTCCTACGAGCAGTACTTC. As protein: CASFGTSYEQYF. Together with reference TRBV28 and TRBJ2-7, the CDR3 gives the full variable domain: DVKVTQSSRYLVKRTGEKVFLECVQDMDHENMFWYRQDPGLGLRLIYFSYDVKMKEKGDIPEGYSVSREKKERFSLILESASTNQTSMYLCASFGTSYEQYFGPGTRLTVT.

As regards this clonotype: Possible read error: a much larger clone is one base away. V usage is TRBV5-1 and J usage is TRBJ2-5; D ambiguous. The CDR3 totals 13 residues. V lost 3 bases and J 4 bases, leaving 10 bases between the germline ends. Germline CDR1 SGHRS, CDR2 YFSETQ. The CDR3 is CASSSSLVETQYF. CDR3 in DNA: TGCGCCAGCAGCTCGTCCCTAGTAGAGACCCAGTACTTC.

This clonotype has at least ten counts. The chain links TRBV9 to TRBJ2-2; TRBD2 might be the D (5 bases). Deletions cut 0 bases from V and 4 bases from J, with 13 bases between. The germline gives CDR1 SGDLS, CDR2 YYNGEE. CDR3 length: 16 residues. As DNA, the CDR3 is TGTGCCAGCAGCGTAGGAACTACTAGAATCACCGGGGAGCTGTTTTTT. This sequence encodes CASSVGTTRITGELFF.